This is a list of T cell receptor beta chains from one sample in a study of T-cell reconstitution after alpha-beta-depleted transplantation in children. One entry per CDR3 protein results from TCRdb running MiXCR on the PCR reads. Of roughly 180,000 distinct CDR3 sequences listed, approximately 12% are singletons. The starting material was PBMCs, obtained before TCRalphabeta/CD19-depleted stem cell transplant. All receptors derive from a boy aged 2 to 10 with acute myeloid leukemia, due to receive a stem cell transplant. The CDR3 runs from the conserved cysteine through the conserved F or W. D genes are given only for firm matches. Size is stated for part of the rows, as once, few or many counts, or as a class when the clone is expanded.

CDR3 DNA: TGTGCCAGCAGTGCTATTTGGAGGTGGGTCAGGAACACTGAAGCTTTCTTT
CDR3 protein: CASSAIWRWVRNTEAFF
V gene: TRBV6-1
D gene: NA
clone size: many
J gene: TRBJ1-1

CDR3 DNA: TGTGCCAGCAGTCTCGACGTCAACACCGGGGAGCTGTTTTTT
CDR3 protein: CASSLDVNTGELFF
V gene: TRBV6-5
D gene: NA
clone size: many
J gene: TRBJ2-2

CDR3 DNA: TGTGCCAGCAGCCAAGGGACAAGTAATTCACCCCTCCACTTT
CDR3 protein: CASSQGTSNSPLHF
V gene: TRBV14
D gene: NA
clone size: many
J gene: TRBJ1-6

CDR3 DNA: TGTGCCAGCAGCTTAACCAGGGAAATAGTAGGGCAGTTCTTC
CDR3 protein: CASSLTREIVGQFF
V gene: TRBV7-9
D gene: NA
clone size: NA
J gene: TRBJ2-1

CDR3 DNA: TGTGCCAGCAGCCAAGTCCGGGCCACTGAAGCTTTCTTT
CDR3 protein: CASSQVRATEAFF
V gene: TRBV3-1
D gene: NA
clone size: many
J gene: TRBJ1-1

CDR3 DNA: TGTGCCAGCACGTTTCTGAGTAGGGGTAAGAACACTGAAGCTTTCTTT
CDR3 protein: CASTFLSRGKNTEAFF
V gene: TRBV12-3/TRBV12-4
D gene: NA
clone size: many
J gene: TRBJ1-1

CDR3 DNA: TGTGCCATCAGTGCAGGGAATGGCTACACCTTC
CDR3 protein: CAISAGNGYTF
V gene: TRBV10-3
D gene: NA
clone size: many
J gene: TRBJ1-2

CDR3 DNA: TGTGCCAGCAGCCAGACAGGGGGCAATCAGCCCCAGCATTTT
CDR3 protein: CASSQTGGNQPQHF
V gene: TRBV5-5
D gene: TRBD1
clone size: many
J gene: TRBJ1-5

CDR3 DNA: TGTGCCAGCAGTTTATTCTACAGTCCGGACAGTTACAATGAGCAGTTCTTC
CDR3 protein: CASSLFYSPDSYNEQFF
V gene: TRBV27
D gene: NA
clone size: many
J gene: TRBJ2-1

CDR3 DNA: TGTGCCAGCAGCCTACAGGGGGAGGCAAACTATGGCTACACCTTC
CDR3 protein: CASSLQGEANYGYTF
V gene: TRBV6-5
D gene: TRBD1
clone size: many
J gene: TRBJ1-2

CDR3 DNA: TGCAGTGCTCCGACTAGCGGGAGCTATGAGCAGTTCTTC
CDR3 protein: CSAPTSGSYEQFF
V gene: TRBV20-1
D gene: TRBD2
clone size: many
J gene: TRBJ2-1

CDR3 DNA: TGTGCCAGCAGCTTGTCGCGGAGGGCAGGCTTAGTCCATGAGCAGTTCTTC
CDR3 protein: CASSLSRRAGLVHEQFF
V gene: TRBV5-5
D gene: NA
clone size: many
J gene: TRBJ2-1

CDR3 DNA: TGCGCCAGCAGGGACGCCTCGGGCCCAGATACGCAGTATTTT
CDR3 protein: CASRDASGPDTQYF
V gene: TRBV4-1
D gene: NA
clone size: many
J gene: TRBJ2-3

CDR3 DNA: TGCGCCAGCAGCCAGGGACAGGGAATAGCCAAAAACATTCAGTACTTC
CDR3 protein: CASSQGQGIAKNIQYF
V gene: TRBV5-1
D gene: TRBD1
clone size: many
J gene: TRBJ2-4

CDR3 DNA: TGTGCCAGCAGTGAAGGGCTTAGCAATCAGCCCCAGCATTTT
CDR3 protein: CASSEGLSNQPQHF
V gene: TRBV2
D gene: NA
clone size: many
J gene: TRBJ1-5

CDR3 DNA: TGTGCCAGCAGTTACTCACAGGGGGGCTTGAATTCACCCCTCCACTTT
CDR3 protein: CASSYSQGGLNSPLHF
V gene: TRBV6-5
D gene: TRBD1
clone size: many
J gene: TRBJ1-6

CDR3 DNA: TGTGCCAGCACTGCAGGGGGGTTGGGGGGGCTGTTTTTT
CDR3 protein: CASTAGGLGGLFF
V gene: TRBV12-3/TRBV12-4
D gene: NA
clone size: many
J gene: TRBJ2-2

CDR3 DNA: TGCAGCGTCGCGGGGTGGGGAGGTGATGGCTACACCTTC
CDR3 protein: CSVAGWGGDGYTF
V gene: TRBV29-1
D gene: NA
clone size: many
J gene: TRBJ1-2

CDR3 DNA: TGCAGCGTTGCCACAGATACGCAGTATTTT
CDR3 protein: CSVATDTQYF
V gene: TRBV29-1
D gene: NA
clone size: many
J gene: TRBJ2-3

CDR3 DNA: TGTGCCAGCAGTGACTCGGAGGCTACACTACGGCAGCCCCAGCATTTT
CDR3 protein: CASSDSEATLRQPQHF
V gene: TRBV6-4
D gene: NA
clone size: many
J gene: TRBJ1-5

CDR3 DNA: TGTGCCAGCAGTTACTCGTCAGGCTTAGTCGGGGAGCTGTTTTTT
CDR3 protein: CASSYSSGLVGELFF
V gene: TRBV6-5
D gene: NA
clone size: many
J gene: TRBJ2-2

CDR3 DNA: TGTGCCAGCAGCGTTTCCCGGACTAGCGGGAGCAATGAGCAGTTCTTC
CDR3 protein: CASSVSRTSGSNEQFF
V gene: TRBV9
D gene: TRBD2
clone size: many
J gene: TRBJ2-1

CDR3 DNA: TGCGCCAGCAGGGTGGACAGGAATAATTCACCCCTCCACTTT
CDR3 protein: CASRVDRNNSPLHF
V gene: TRBV10-2
D gene: TRBD1
clone size: many
J gene: TRBJ1-6

CDR3 DNA: TGCAGTGCTCCACAGGGGAGCGACTATGGCTACACCTTC
CDR3 protein: CSAPQGSDYGYTF
V gene: TRBV20-1
D gene: TRBD1
clone size: many
J gene: TRBJ1-2

CDR3 DNA: TGCAGCGCCTCCCCGGAGGGAGGGGAGATAGGGGTCACCTTC
CDR3 protein: CSASPEGGEIGVTF
V gene: TRBV29-1
D gene: NA
clone size: many
J gene: TRBJ1-2

CDR3 DNA: TGTGCCAGCAGTCTCCAACAAGGGCAGTTAAAGACAGATACGCAGTATTTT
CDR3 protein: CASSLQQGQLKTDTQYF
V gene: TRBV9
D gene: NA
clone size: many
J gene: TRBJ2-3

CDR3 DNA: TGTGCCAGCAGCGGGAAGGCCACAGATACGCAGTATTTT
CDR3 protein: CASSGKATDTQYF
V gene: TRBV6-1
D gene: NA
clone size: many
J gene: TRBJ2-3

CDR3 DNA: TGCAGTGCACGCCGGGACAGGGCCGGCACAGATACGCAGTATTTT
CDR3 protein: CSARRDRAGTDTQYF
V gene: TRBV20-1
D gene: TRBD1
clone size: few
J gene: TRBJ2-3

CDR3 DNA: TGCAGTGCTAGGGTCGGGAACCAAGAGACCCAGTACTTC
CDR3 protein: CSARVGNQETQYF
V gene: TRBV20-1
D gene: NA
clone size: many
J gene: TRBJ2-5

CDR3 DNA: TGTGCCAGCAGCTTACTAGCGACTGAGCAGTTCTTC
CDR3 protein: CASSLLATEQFF
V gene: TRBV3-1
D gene: TRBD2
clone size: few
J gene: TRBJ2-1

CDR3 DNA: TGTGCCAGCTCAGACTACAGGATTTCAAACACCGGGGAGCTGTTTTTT
CDR3 protein: CASSDYRISNTGELFF
V gene: TRBV18
D gene: NA
clone size: many
J gene: TRBJ2-2